This TCR beta chain came from a study of monozygotic twins with inflammatory bowel disease. Per the germline V gene, CDR1 is SGHNT and CDR2 is YENEEA. There are 13 residues in the CDR3. TCRdb processed the 5' RACE reads again and assigns one entry to each CDR3 protein, with no DNA. The sample data list approximately 120,000 distinct CDR3 sequences. The sequenced material came from blood. This sequence was found in a human donor with ulcerative colitis or Crohn's disease, or a healthy co-twin of an affected twin (not recorded which). The J gene is TRBJ2-5, the V gene TRBV11-3; TCRdb's assignment of TRBD1 cannot be checked, as there is no DNA. This chain's CDR3 is CASSWGAGETQYF.